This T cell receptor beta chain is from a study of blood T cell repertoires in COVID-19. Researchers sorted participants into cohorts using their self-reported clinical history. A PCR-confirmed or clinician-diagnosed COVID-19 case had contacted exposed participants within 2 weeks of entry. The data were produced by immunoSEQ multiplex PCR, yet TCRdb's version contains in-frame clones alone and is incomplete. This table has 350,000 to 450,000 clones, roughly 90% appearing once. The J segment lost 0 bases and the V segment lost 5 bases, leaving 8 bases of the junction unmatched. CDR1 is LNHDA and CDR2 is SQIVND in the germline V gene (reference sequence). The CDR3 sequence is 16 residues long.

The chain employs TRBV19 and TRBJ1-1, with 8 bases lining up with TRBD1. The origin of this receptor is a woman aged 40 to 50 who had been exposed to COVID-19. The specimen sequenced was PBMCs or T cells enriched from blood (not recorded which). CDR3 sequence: CASSSRRTGMNTEAFF. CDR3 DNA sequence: TGTGCCAGTAGTTCACGACGGACAGGGATGAACACTGAAGCTTTCTTT.